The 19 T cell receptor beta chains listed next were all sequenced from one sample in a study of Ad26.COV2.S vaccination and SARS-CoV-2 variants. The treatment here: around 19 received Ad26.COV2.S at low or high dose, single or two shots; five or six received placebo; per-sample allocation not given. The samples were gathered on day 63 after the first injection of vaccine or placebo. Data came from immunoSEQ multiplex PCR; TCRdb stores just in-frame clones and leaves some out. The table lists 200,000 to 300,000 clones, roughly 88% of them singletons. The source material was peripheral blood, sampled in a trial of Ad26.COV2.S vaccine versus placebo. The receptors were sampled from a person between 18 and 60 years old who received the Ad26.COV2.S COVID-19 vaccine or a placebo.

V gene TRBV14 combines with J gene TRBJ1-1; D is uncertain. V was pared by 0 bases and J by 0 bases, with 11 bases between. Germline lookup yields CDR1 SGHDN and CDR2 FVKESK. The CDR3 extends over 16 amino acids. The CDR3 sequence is CASSQEGSLMNTEAFF. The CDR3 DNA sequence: TGTGCCAGCAGCCAAGAAGGCAGCCTCATGAACACTGAAGCTTTCTTT.

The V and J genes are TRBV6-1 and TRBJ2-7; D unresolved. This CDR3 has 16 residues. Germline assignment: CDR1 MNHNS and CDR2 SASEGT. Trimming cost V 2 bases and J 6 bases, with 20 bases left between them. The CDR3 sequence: CASSEMANRPEGEQYF. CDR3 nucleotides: TGTGCCAGCAGTGAAATGGCGAACCGCCCTGAAGGCGAGCAGTACTTC.

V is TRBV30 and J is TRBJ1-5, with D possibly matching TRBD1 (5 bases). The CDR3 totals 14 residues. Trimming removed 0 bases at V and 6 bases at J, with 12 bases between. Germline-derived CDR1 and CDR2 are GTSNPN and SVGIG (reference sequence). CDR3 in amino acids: CAWSVQRGGQPQHF. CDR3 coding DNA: TGTGCCTGGAGTGTACAAAGGGGAGGTCAGCCCCAGCATTTT.

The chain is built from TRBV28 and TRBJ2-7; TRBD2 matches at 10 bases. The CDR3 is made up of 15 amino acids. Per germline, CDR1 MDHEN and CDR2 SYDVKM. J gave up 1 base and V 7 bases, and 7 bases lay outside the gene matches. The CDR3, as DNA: TGTGCCAGCACGGCAGCGGGAGGGCCTTCCTACGAGCAGTACTTC. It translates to CASTAAGGPSYEQYF.

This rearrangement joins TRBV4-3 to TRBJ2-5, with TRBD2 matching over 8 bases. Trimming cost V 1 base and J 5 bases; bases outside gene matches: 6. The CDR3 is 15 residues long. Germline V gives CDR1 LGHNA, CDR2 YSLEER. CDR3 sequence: CASSQVRGAGETQYF. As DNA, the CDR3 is TGCGCCAGCAGCCAAGTGCGGGGGGCCGGGGAGACCCAGTACTTC.

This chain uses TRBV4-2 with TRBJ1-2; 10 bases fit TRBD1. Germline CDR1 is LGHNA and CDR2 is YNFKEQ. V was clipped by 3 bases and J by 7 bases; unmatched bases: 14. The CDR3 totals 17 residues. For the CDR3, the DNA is TGTGCCAGCAGCCACCTAAGTGGGGGGACAGGGGTGGGTGGCTACACCTTC. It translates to CASSHLSGGTGVGGYTF.

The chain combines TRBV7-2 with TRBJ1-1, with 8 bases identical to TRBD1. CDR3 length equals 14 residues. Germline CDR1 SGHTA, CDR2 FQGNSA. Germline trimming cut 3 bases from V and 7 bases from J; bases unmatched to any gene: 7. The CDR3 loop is CASSFQGAVGEAFF. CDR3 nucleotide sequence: TGTGCCAGCAGCTTCCAGGGGGCGGTTGGTGAAGCTTTCTTT.

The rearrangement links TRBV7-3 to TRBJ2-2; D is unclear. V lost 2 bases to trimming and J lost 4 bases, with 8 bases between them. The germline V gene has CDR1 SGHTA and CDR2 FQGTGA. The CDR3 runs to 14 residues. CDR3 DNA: TGTGCCAGCAGCTTAGGGCTAGGCACCGGGGAGCTGTTTTTT. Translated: CASSLGLGTGELFF. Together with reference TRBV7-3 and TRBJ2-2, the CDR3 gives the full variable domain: GAGVSQTPSNKVTEKGKYVELRCDPISGHTALYWYRQSLGQGPEFLIYFQGTGAADDSGLPNDRFFAVRPEGSVSTLKIQRTERGDSAVYLCASSLGLGTGELFFGEGSRLTVL.

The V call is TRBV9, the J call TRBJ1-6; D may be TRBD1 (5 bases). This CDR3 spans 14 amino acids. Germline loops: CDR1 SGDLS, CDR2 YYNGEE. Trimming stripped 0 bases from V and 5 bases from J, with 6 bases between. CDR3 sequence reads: CASSVEGHNSPLHF. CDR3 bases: TGTGCCAGCAGCGTAGAGGGGCATAATTCACCCCTCCACTTT.

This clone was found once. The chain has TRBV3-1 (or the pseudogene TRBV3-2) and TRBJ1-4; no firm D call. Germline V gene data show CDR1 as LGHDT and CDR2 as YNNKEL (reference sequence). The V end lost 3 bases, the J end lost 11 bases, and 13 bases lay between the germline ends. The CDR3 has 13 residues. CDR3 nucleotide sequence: TGTGCCAGCAGCCATCGGCTCCTAGACAAACTGTTTTTT. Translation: CASSHRLLDKLFF.

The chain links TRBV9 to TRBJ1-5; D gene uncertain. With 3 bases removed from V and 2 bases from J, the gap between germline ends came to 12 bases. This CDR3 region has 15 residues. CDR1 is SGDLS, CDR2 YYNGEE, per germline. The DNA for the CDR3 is TGTGCCAGCAGCGAGGGAGACTGGGGCAATCAGCCCCAGCATTTT. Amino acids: CASSEGDWGNQPQHF. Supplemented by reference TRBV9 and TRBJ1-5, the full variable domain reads DSGVTQTPKHLITATGQRVTLRCSPRSGDLSVYWYQQSLDQGLQFLIQYYNGEERAKGNILERFSAQQFPDLHSELNLSSLELGDSALYFCASSEGDWGNQPQHFGDGTRLSIL.

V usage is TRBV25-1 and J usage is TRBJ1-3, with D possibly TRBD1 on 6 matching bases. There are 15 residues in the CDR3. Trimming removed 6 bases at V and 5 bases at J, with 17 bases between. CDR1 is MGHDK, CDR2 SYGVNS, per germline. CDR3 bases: TGTGCCAGCAGCGCGGGACATTCCGCCCGAAACACCATATATTTT. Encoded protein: CASSAGHSARNTIYF.

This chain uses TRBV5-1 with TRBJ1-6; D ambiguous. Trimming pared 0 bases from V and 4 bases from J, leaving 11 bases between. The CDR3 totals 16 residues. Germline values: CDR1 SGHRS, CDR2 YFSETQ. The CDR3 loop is CASSLDGSSYNSPLHF. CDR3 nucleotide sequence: TGCGCCAGCAGCTTGGACGGAAGTAGTTATAATTCACCCCTCCACTTT.

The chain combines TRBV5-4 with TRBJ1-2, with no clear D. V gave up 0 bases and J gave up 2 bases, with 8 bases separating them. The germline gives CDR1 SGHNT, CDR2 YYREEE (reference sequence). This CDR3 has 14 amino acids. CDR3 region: CASSLEGGNYGYTF. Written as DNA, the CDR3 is TGTGCCAGCAGCTTGGAAGGCGGGAACTATGGCTACACCTTC.

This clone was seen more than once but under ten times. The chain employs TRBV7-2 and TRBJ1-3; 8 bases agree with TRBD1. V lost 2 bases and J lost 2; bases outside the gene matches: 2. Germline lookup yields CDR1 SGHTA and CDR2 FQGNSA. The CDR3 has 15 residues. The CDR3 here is CASSLQQGAGNTIYF. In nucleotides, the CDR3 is TGTGCCAGCAGCTTACAACAGGGGGCTGGAAACACCATATATTTT.

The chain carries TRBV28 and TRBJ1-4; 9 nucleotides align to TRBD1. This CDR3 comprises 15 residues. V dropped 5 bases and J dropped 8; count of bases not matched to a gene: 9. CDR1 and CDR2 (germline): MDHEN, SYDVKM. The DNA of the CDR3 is TGTGCCAGCAGTAGTCCGGGACAGGGTAGGGAAAAACTGTTTTTT. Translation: CASSSPGQGREKLFF.

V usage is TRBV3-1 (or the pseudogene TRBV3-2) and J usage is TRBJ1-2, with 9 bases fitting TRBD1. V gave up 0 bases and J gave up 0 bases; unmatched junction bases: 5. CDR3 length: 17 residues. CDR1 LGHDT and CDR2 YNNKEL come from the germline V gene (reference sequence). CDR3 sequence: CASSQDSWTGANYGYTF. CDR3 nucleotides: TGTGCCAGCAGCCAAGATTCATGGACAGGGGCTAACTATGGCTACACCTTC.

Here the CDR3 DNA reads TGCAGTGCCAGTAACTTAGTCGGACAGAGACCCTCTACGGACTATGGCTACACCTTC. Translating it yields CSASNLVGQRPSTDYGYTF. This chain uses TRBV20-1 with TRBJ1-2; a weak D match, TRBD1 (6 bases). V gave up 6 bases and J gave up 3 bases, with 32 bases separating them. This CDR3 is 19 amino acids long. Germline V gene sequence: CDR1 DFQATT, CDR2 SNEGSKA (reference sequence).

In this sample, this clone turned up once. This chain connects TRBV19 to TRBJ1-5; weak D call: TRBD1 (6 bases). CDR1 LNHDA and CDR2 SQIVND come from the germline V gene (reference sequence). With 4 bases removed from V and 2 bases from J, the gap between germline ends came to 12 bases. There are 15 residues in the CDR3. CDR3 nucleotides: TGTGCCAGTAGTACTACAGGGACTGGCAATCAGCCCCAGCATTTT. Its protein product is CASSTTGTGNQPQHF.